This T cell receptor (beta chain) was retrieved from a study of blood T cell repertoires in COVID-19. Study overall: Some COVID-19 samples were acute and others convalescent; all came from the United States, Italy and Spain. Sources were T cells, B-cell-depleted T cells, or PBMCs; the material itself was cDNA or gDNA.

V was clipped by 3 bases and J by 4 bases; unmatched bases: 12. There are 16 residues in the CDR3. From germline, CDR1 is DFQATT and CDR2 SNEGSKA (reference sequence). Those enrolled, adults aged about 18 to 95 years, came from around 24 US areas. Researchers sorted participants into cohorts using their self-reported clinical history. The method was immunoSEQ multiplex PCR; TCRdb's version includes in-frame clones alone and lacks a portion of them. The sample has a few hundred thousand clones, 70% to 90% seen once; the top ten hold approximately 14%. The sequence was collected from a woman aged 45-65 years with acute COVID-19. What was sequenced was PBMCs or T cells enriched from blood (not recorded which). V gene TRBV20-1 combines with J gene TRBJ1-3; the match to TRBD1 covers 7 bases. This CDR3 is CSASRGRARFGNTIYF. The DNA for the CDR3 is TGCAGTGCTAGTAGGGGGCGGGCGAGGTTCGGAAACACCATATATTTT.